A selection of T cell receptor beta chains follows, all from one sample in a study of T-cell memory formation after mild COVID-19. MiXCR, applied by TCRdb to the 5' RACE reads, yields one record per CDR3 protein. The sample includes hundreds of thousands of distinct CDR3 sequences, about 22% of them seen just once. Sequenced: PBMCs or a T cell subset sorted from them (not recorded which). The receptors stem from an adult woman who had mild COVID-19 (a few samples of this study predate the infection). Cell type and time point are not known. Both conserved end residues are part of each CDR3. Each record gives: clone size, J gene, V gene, D gene, CDR3 DNA, CDR3 protein. A D gene is named only where the DNA matches it firmly. For some rows the clone size is stated as once, few or many, or as a class when expanded; others skip it.

once TRBJ2-7 TRBV7-2 - TGTGCCAGCAGCCCCCGAATGGGGGACAACTACGAGCAGTACTTC CASSPRMGDNYEQYF
few TRBJ2-7 TRBV24-1 - TGTGCCACCAGTGATTCAACAGGGTCCTACGAGCAGTACTTC CATSDSTGSYEQYF
few TRBJ2-1 TRBV19 TRBD2 TGTGCCAGTAGTTCCTCGGGTAGCGGGGGGTATGAGCAGTTCTTC CASSSSGSGGYEQFF
- TRBJ2-1 TRBV5-1 - TGCGCCAGCAGCTGGGGCGGTTCTCGGGGTGATGAGCAGTTCTTC CASSWGGSRGDEQFF
- TRBJ2-2 TRBV11-1 TRBD2 TGTGCCAGCAGCCCGACACTAGCGGGGGGGAGCACCGGGGAGCTGTTTTTT CASSPTLAGGSTGELFF
- TRBJ1-1 TRBV12-3/TRBV12-4 - TGTGCCAGCAGTATCGAAGGGTATCTGGGAGCTTTCTTT CASSIEGYLGAFF
many TRBJ1-1 TRBV18 TRBD1 TGTGCCAGCTCACCGGACAGGGTCAACACTGAAGCTTTCTTT CASSPDRVNTEAFF
- TRBJ2-1 TRBV9 TRBD1 TGTGCCAGCAGCGGAGGACAGGGGAGTCTGGGTGAGCAGTTCTTC CASSGGQGSLGEQFF
once TRBJ2-7 TRBV27 TRBD1 TGTGCCAGCAGCCCCTTCACAGGGGCCACCCTCTACGAGCAGTACTTC CASSPFTGATLYEQYF
few TRBJ1-2 TRBV7-2 - TGTGCCACCACCCCTAACTATGGCTACACCTTC CATTPNYGYTF
few TRBJ2-3 TRBV13 TRBD1 TGTGCCAGCAGCTTAGTCAGGGGGCGGCCAGATACGCAGTATTTT CASSLVRGRPDTQYF
- TRBJ2-2 TRBV20-1 - TGCAGTGCCCCACCGCGAACGAACACCGGGGAGCTGTTTTTT CSAPPRTNTGELFF
many TRBJ2-7 TRBV5-1 - TGCGCCAGCAGCTTGGGGGCAGGCCACTACGAGCAGTACTTC CASSLGAGHYEQYF
few TRBJ1-1 TRBV2 TRBD1 TGTGCCACCCCCGGACAGGGAAACACTGAAGCTTTCTTT CATPGQGNTEAFF
few TRBJ1-4 TRBV9 TRBD1 TGTGCCAGCAGCCAGCGACAGGGACGTAATGAAAAACTGTTTTTT CASSQRQGRNEKLFF
few TRBJ2-1 TRBV9 - TGTGCCAGCAGCGCGGGACCCCTCAATGAGCAGTTCTTC CASSAGPLNEQFF
many TRBJ2-7 TRBV6-5 - TGTGCCAGCAGTTCCGGGGCCACCTACGAGCAGTACTTC CASSSGATYEQYF
- TRBJ2-7 TRBV10-3 TRBD2 TGTGCCATCAGTGGCGGGACTACAACCTACGAGCAGTACTTC CAISGGTTTYEQYF
few TRBJ2-3 TRBV7-9 - TGTGCCAGCAGCTTAGTTGTTGGGCCAGATACGCAGTATTTT CASSLVVGPDTQYF